The T cell receptor beta chain described here comes from a study of blood T cell repertoires in COVID-19. At the level of the study: The United States, Italy and Spain provided the acute and convalescent COVID-19 samples. Nucleic acid was either cDNA or gDNA, and it came from T cells, B-cell-depleted T cells, or PBMCs.

This clone was observed once. V gave up 2 bases and J gave up 5 bases; unmatched junction bases: 2. There are 13 residues in the CDR3. In germline, CDR1 is SGHRS, CDR2 YFSETQ. As originally analysed: Amplification from reference gene primers served as the basis for estimated nucleated cell counts. The protocol was immunoSEQ multiplex PCR, while the TCRdb copy is restricted to in-frame clones and leaves out a portion. For V, J and clone size, that table is used; D and trimming come from the DNA. The table lists 150,000 to 200,000 clones, roughly 82% of them singletons, with under 9.5% in the top ten. The sequence derives from a woman aged 25 to 45 who had recovered from COVID-19. This rearrangement joins TRBV5-1 to TRBJ2-3, with 7 bases that match TRBD1. The sample consisted of PBMCs or T cells enriched from blood (not recorded which). The CDR3 protein is CASSFTGEDTQYF. For the CDR3, the DNA is TGCGCCAGCAGCTTCACAGGGGAAGATACGCAGTATTTT.